This note documents a single T cell receptor (beta chain) sequence. Germline lookup yields CDR1 SGHKS and CDR2 YYEKEE (reference sequence). Trimming cost V 0 bases and J 5 bases, with 14 bases left between them. The CDR3 is made up of 15 amino acids. This specimen belongs to a study of blood T cell repertoires in COVID-19. At the level of the study: The samples span acute and convalescent COVID-19 from the United States, Italy and Spain. The cDNA or gDNA used as material had been derived from T cells, B-cell-depleted T cells, or PBMCs.

In the study's own analysis: Amplification of reference gene primers provided the estimated nucleated cell counts. Sequencing was performed with immunoSEQ multiplex PCR; in TCRdb, only in-frame clones are kept and a portion is missing. The V and J calls and clone size are taken from that table; D and trimming were inferred from the DNA. Among approximately 46,000 clones listed, 75% to 85% were seen once. The chain uses TRBV5-5 and TRBJ2-5; D is ambiguous. The sequence was collected from a woman aged 55-70 years with acute or convalescent COVID-19. What was sequenced was peripheral blood. CDR3 amino acids: CASSLGPASDETQYF. The CDR3, as DNA: TGTGCCAGCAGCTTGGGACCGGCTAGTGACGAGACCCAGTACTTC.